This T cell receptor beta chain was captured in a study of shared clonotypes between healthy human individuals. Germline V CDR1 and CDR2: LNHDA, SQIVND (reference sequence). This CDR3 spans 15 amino acids. V gave up 3 bases and J gave up 3 bases, with 13 bases separating them. Method: immunoSEQ multiplex PCR; TCRdb's copy keeps in-frame clones and lacks some. Altogether about 2.4 million clones are present, roughly 93% being singletons, with the ten largest covering 0.36%. The sequenced material came from naive CD4+ T cells from PBMCs. The subset is: CD45RA+ positively selected. The rearrangement uses TRBV19 and TRBJ2-3; D gene unclear. This sequence was found in a young man in good health. Some clones in this sample may be carry-over from other donors' samples. CDR3 coding DNA: TGTGCCAGTAGTATGGGTTTTACGAGGACAGATACGCAGTATTTT. Protein: CASSMGFTRTDTQYF.